This T cell receptor (beta chain) originates from a study of T cells and copy number aberrations in small-cell lung cancer. General study points: Tumors with more copy number aberrations had lower T-cell density, richness, clonality. Between roughly 75-98% of clones were confined to one tumor region. Sequencing artifacts are a known risk, since all specimens were formalin-fixed paraffin-embedded.

The germline V gene has CDR1 ENHRY and CDR2 SYGVKD. V was clipped by 6 bases and J by 3 bases; unmatched bases: 6. The CDR3 has 14 residues. Some clones are missing from TCRdb's copy, which holds only in-frame ones; the method was immunoSEQ multiplex PCR. The sample lists some 1,300 clones; roughly 84% were seen once. A note on this clone: No antigen is known for it.

Specimen: tumor tissue. This chain links TRBV10-3 with TRBJ2-7; TRBD1 agrees at 9 bases. This receptor was identified in a man aged 55 to 70 with small cell lung cancer. The CDR3 DNA reads TGTGCCATCAGACAGCCGGGACAGGGCTACGAGCAGTACTTC. As protein: CAIRQPGQGYEQYF.